Here is one T cell receptor (beta chain) with its context. Its specificity is unknown. This sample was taken from a study of cytomegalovirus exposure and HLA in healthy donors. Study conclusions and caveats: In a later analysis, a missense DCLRE1C variant was linked to TCR beta V- and J-gene trimming. Sequencing depth roughly uniform across donors was assumed in presence/absence analyses. In a later analysis, parvovirus B19, influenza, CMV and Epstein-Barr virus appeared linked to several top co-occurrence clusters.

Between the trimmed V and J ends, which lost 2 bases and 8 bases, there was a span of 14 bases. The CDR3 covers 14 residues. Germline CDR1 reads SGDLS; CDR2 reads YYNGEE. PCR employed 60 Vbeta and 13 Jbeta primers. Profiling relied on immunoSEQ multiplex PCR, and the TCRdb table lists in-frame clones only, not all of them. The data show 130,000 or so clones, approximately 78% seen once. Sequencing was performed on PBMCs. This sequence originates from a man between 18 and 29 years old in good health and CMV-seropositive. The chain couples TRBV9 to TRBJ2-1; D possibly corresponds to TRBD1 (5 bases). The CDR3, as DNA: TGTGCCAGCAGCGTGCTAAGAAAAGGGGATGAGCAGTTCTTC. Translation: CASSVLRKGDEQFF.